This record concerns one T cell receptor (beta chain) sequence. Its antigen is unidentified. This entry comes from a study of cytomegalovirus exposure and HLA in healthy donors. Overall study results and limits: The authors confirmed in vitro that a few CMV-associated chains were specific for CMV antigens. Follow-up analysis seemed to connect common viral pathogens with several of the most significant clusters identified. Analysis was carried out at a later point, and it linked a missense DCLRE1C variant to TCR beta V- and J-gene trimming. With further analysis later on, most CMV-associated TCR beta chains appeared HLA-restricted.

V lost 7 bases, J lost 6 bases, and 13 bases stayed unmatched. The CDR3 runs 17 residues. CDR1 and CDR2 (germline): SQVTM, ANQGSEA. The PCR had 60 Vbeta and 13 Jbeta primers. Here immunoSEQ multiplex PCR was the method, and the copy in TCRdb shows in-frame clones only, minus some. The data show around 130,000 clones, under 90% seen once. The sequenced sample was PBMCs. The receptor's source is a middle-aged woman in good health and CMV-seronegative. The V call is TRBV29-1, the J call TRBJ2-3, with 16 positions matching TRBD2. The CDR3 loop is CSARTGTSGGARDTQYF. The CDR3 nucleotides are TGCAGCGCTAGGACCGGGACTAGCGGGGGGGCCAGGGATACGCAGTATTTT.